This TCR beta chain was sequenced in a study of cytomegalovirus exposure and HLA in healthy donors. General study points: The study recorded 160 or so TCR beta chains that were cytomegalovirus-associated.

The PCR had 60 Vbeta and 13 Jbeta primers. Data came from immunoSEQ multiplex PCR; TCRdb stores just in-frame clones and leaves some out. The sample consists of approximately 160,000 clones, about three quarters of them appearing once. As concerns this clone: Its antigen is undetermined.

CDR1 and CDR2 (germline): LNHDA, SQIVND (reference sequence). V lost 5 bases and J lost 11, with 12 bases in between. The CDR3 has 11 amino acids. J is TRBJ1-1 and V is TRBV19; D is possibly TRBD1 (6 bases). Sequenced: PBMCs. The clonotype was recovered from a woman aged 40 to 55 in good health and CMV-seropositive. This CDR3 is CASSRDIGAFF. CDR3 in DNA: TGTGCCAGTAGTCGGGACATTGGGGCTTTCTTT.